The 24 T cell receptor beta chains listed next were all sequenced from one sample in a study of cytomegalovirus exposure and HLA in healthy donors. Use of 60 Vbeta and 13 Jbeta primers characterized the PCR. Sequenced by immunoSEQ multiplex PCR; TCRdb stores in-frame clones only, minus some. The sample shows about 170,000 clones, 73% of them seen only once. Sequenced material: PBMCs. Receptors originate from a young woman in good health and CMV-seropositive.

The CDR3 is CASFYGSRTPLHF. The CDR3 nucleotides read TGTGCCAGCTTTTATGGGAGTCGGACACCCCTCCACTTT. The rearrangement joins TRBV6-1 to TRBJ1-6, with D hard to call. The CDR3 is 13 residues long. Germline V gene lookup returns CDR1 MNHNS and CDR2 SASEGT. Between the trimmed V and J ends, which lost 8 bases and 11 bases, there was a span of 16 bases.

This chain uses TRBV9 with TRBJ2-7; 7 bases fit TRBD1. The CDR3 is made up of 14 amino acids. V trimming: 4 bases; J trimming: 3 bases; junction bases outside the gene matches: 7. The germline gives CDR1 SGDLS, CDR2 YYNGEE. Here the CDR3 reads CASSPGTDFYEQYF. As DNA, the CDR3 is TGTGCCAGCAGCCCGGGGACAGATTTCTACGAGCAGTACTTC.

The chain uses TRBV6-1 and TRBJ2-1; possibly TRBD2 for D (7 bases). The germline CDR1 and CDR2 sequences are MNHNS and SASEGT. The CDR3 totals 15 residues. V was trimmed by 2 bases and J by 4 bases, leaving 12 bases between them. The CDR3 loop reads CASSERGGPYNEQFF. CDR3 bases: TGTGCCAGCAGTGAAAGGGGGGGGCCTTACAATGAGCAGTTCTTC.

The CDR3: CAWSHSPLGDRGNINYGYTF. In DNA form, the CDR3 reads TGTGCCTGGAGCCACTCCCCGTTAGGGGACAGGGGGAACATTAACTATGGCTACACCTTC. The chain joins TRBV30 to TRBJ1-2; 11 nucleotides align to TRBD1. The V gene end was trimmed by 3 bases and the J gene end by 1 base; junction bases not matched to a gene: 19. The V gene's germline CDR1 is GTSNPN and CDR2 SVGIG (reference sequence). CDR3 length: 20 residues.

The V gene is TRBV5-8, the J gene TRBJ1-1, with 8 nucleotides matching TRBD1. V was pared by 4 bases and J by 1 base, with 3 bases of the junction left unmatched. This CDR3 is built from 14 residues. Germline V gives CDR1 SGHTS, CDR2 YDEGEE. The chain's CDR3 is CASSVGQGNTEAFF. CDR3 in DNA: TGTGCCAGCAGCGTCGGACAGGGGAACACTGAAGCTTTCTTT.

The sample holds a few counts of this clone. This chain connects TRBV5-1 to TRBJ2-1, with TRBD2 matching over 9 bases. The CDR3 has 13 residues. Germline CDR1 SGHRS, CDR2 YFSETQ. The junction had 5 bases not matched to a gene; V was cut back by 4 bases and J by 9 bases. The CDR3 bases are TGCGCCAGCAGCCACCCGACTAGCGGTGAGCAGTTCTTC. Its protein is CASSHPTSGEQFF.

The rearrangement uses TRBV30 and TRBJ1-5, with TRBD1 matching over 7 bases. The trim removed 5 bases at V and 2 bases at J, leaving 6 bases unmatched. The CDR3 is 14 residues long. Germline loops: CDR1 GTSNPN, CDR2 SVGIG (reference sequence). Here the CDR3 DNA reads TGTGCCTGGGGCTCTACAGGGGGCAATCAGCCCCAGCATTTT. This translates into CAWGSTGGNQPQHF.

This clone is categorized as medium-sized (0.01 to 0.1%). CDR3 nucleotides: TGCGCCAGCAGCCGAGACGGGGGCTCTGGGGCCAACGTCCTGACTTTC. It translates to CASSRDGGSGANVLTF. The rearrangement uses TRBV4-3 and TRBJ2-6; D might be TRBD2 (6 bases). V gave up 4 bases and J gave up 0 bases, with 10 bases separating them. The CDR3 is 16 residues long. CDR1 LGHNA and CDR2 YSLEER come from the germline V gene.

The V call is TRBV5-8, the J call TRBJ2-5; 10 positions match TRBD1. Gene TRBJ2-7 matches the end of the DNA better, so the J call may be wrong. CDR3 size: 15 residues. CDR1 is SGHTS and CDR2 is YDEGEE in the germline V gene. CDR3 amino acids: CASSVGQGSSYEQYF. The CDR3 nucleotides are TGTGCCAGCAGCGTGGGACAGGGGAGCTCCTACGAGCAGTACTTC.

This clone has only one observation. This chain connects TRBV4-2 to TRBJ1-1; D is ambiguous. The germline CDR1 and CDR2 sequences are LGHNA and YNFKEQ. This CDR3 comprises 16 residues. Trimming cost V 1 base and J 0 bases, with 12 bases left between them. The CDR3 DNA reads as TGTGCCAGCAGCCAAGTGAGGCCAAAAATGAACACTGAAGCTTTCTTT. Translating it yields CASSQVRPKMNTEAFF.

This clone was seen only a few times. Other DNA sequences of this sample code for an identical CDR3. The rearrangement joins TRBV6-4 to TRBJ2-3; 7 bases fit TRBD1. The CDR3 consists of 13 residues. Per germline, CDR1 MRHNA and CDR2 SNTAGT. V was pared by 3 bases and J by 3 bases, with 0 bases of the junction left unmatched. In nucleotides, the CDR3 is TGTGCCAGCAGTGAACAGGGGACAGATACGCAGTATTTT. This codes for CASSEQGTDTQYF.

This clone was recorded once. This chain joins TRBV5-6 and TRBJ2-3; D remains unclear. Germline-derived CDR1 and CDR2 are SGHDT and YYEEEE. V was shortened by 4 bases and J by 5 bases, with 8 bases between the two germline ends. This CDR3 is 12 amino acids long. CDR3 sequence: CASSLGRDTQYF. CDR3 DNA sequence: TGTGCCAGCAGCCTAGGAAGAGATACGCAGTATTTT. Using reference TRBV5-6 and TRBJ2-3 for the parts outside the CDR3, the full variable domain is DAGVTQSPTHLIKTRGQQVTLRCSPKSGHDTVSWYQQALGQGPQFIFQYYEEEERQRGNFPDRFSGHQFPNYSSELNVNALLLGDSALYLCASSLGRDTQYFGPGTRLTVL.

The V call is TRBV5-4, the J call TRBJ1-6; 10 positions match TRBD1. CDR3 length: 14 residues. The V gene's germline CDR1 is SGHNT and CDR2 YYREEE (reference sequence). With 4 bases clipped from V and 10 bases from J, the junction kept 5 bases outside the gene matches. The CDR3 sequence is CASSRQGADSPLHF. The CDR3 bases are TGTGCCAGCAGCCGACAGGGGGCAGACTCACCCCTCCACTTT.

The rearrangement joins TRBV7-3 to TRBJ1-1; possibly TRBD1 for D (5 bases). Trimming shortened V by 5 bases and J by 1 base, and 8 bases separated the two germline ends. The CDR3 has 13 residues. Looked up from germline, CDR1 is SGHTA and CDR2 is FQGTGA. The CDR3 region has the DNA TGTGCCAGCAGCCCTCAGGGGAACACTGAAGCTTTCTTT. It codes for CASSPQGNTEAFF.

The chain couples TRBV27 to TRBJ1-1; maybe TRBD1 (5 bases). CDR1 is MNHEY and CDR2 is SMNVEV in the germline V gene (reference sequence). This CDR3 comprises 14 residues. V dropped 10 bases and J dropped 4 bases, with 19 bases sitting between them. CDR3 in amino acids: CATLGGSQLTEAFF. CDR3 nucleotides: TGTGCCACCCTTGGGGGGAGCCAACTCACTGAAGCTTTCTTT.

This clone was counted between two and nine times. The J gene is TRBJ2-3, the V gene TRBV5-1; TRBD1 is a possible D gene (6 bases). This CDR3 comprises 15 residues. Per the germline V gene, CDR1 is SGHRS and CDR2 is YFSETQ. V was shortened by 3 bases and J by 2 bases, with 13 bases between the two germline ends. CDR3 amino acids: CASSYRDTDTDTQYF. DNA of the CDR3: TGCGCCAGCAGCTACCGGGACACCGACACAGATACGCAGTATTTT.

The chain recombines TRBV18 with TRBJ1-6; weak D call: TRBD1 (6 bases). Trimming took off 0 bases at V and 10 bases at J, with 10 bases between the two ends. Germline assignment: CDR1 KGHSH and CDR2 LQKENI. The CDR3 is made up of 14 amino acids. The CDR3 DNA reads TGTGCCAGCTCACCACCCAACAGGGTCTCACCCCTCCACTTT. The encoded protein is CASSPPNRVSPLHF.

The CDR3 is CAWRIQGAFGYTF. CDR3 bases: TGTGCCTGGAGAATTCAGGGGGCGTTTGGCTACACCTTC. The chain carries TRBV30 and TRBJ1-2, with 8 bases lining up with TRBD1. The CDR3 loop spans 13 amino acids. CDR1 and CDR2 from the germline V gene are GTSNPN and SVGIG (reference sequence). V lost 3 bases to trimming and J lost 7 bases; unmatched junction nucleotides: 7.

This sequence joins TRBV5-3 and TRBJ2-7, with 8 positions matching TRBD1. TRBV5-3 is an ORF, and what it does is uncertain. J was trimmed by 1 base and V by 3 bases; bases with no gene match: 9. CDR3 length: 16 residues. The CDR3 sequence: CARSSEIRDRSYEQYF. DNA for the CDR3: TGTGCCAGAAGCTCCGAGATTCGGGACAGGTCCTACGAGCAGTACTTC.

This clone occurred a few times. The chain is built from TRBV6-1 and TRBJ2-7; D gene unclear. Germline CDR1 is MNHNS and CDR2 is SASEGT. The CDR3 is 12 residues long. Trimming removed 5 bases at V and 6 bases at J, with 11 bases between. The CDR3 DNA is TGTGCCAGCAGTCTCCTCGGGTCCGAGCAGTACTTC. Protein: CASSLLGSEQYF.

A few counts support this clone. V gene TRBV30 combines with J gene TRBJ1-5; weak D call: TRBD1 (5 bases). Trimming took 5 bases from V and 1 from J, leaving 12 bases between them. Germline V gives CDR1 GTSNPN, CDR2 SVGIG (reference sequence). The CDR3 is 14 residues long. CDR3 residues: CAWGVGGSNQPQHF. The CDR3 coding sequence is TGTGCCTGGGGAGTGGGGGGGAGCAATCAGCCCCAGCATTTT.

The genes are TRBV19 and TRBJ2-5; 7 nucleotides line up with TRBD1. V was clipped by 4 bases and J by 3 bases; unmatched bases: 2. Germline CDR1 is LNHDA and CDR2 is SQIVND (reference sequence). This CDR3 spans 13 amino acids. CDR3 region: CASSNTGEETQYF. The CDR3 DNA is TGTGCCAGTAGTAATACAGGGGAAGAGACCCAGTACTTC. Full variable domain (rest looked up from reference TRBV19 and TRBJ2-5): DGGITQSPKYLFRKEGQNVTLSCEQNLNHDAMYWYRQDPGQGLRLIYYSQIVNDFQKGDIAEGYSVSREKKESFPLTVTSAQKNPTAFYLCASSNTGEETQYFGPGTRLLVL.

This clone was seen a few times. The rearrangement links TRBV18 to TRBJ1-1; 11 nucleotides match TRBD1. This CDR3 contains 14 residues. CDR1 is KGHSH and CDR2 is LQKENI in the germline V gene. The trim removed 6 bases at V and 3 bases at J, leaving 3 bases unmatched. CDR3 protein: CASSTGQGDTEAFF. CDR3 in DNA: TGTGCCAGCTCGACGGGACAGGGGGACACTGAAGCTTTCTTT.

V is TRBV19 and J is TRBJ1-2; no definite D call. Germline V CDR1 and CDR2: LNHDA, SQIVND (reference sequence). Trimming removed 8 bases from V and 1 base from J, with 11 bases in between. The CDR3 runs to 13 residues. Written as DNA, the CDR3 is TGTGCCAGTGCCCGACACGATAACTATGGCTACACCTTC. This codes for CASARHDNYGYTF.